This T cell receptor (beta chain) derives from a study of vaccination and CD4 T cells after COVID-19. Treatment described: roughly ten-day PBMC culture with coronavirus spike peptide pools or control peptides (ViraFEST assay). Ahead of the COVID-19 pandemic (2011-2018), the CD4+ T cells of the unexposed donor were collected. This clonotype occurred once. The antigen is undetermined. Germline V gives CDR1 MNHNS, CDR2 SASEGT. This CDR3 contains 15 residues. V lost 1 base and J lost 1, with 10 bases in between. An Oncomine TCR Beta short-read assay was used to sequence the DNA from cultured CD4+ T cells. TCRdb ran MiXCR on the PCR reads and lists one entry per CDR3 protein. The sample holds around 8,000 distinct CDR3 sequences, over 30% seen once.

The sequenced material came from CD4+ T cells from blood, cultured in vitro. The receptor was derived from a human donor in good health. V is TRBV6-1 and J is TRBJ1-1, with a possible D match to TRBD1 (6 bases). Here the CDR3 DNA reads TGTGCCAGCAGTGAAGGCGGGACACCGAACACTGAAGCTTTCTTT. Its translation: CASSEGGTPNTEAFF.